This T cell receptor (beta chain) was documented in a study of siplizumab effects on memory and regulatory T cells. Points from the study as a whole: Naive T cells were seemingly more diverse than memory cells, and major contributions to the alloresponse seemed to be made by them.

Concerning this clone: Its target is not known.

Measured with immunoSEQ multiplex PCR; TCRdb has only the in-frame clones, and not every one. The sample contains 75,000 to 100,000 clones, 85% to 95% of which appear only once. There are 14 residues in the CDR3. V was shortened by 0 bases and J by 4 bases, with 9 bases between the two germline ends. Germline CDR1 is GTSNPN and CDR2 is SVGIG (reference sequence). Sequences were obtained from non-Treg CD4+ T cells sorted from blood. The receptor's source is a human donor in good health. The chain joins TRBV30 to TRBJ2-2; no clear D. CDR3 protein: CAWSVLPSTGELFF. The DNA of the CDR3 is TGTGCCTGGAGTGTACTGCCGAGCACCGGGGAGCTGTTTTTT.